The clone carrying this T cell receptor (beta chain) appeared once. The antigen remains unidentified. Only in-frame clones appear in the TCRdb table, and some are missing; sequencing was by immunoSEQ multiplex PCR. The table has 65,000 to 85,000 clones, around 84% seen once. Baseline was the first blood sampling point, followed by cycle 4 day 1 and cycle 7 day 1. The sample originates from a study of OX40 agonist ivuxolimab in advanced cancers. Overall study results and limits: Near-lowest levels of clonal expansion characterized partial responders at 0.1-3.0 mg/kg. There were, on average, more expanded clones in CD8+ T cells than in CD4+. Antigens targeted by the expanded peripheral T cells were not determined.

There are 15 residues in the CDR3. V was pared by 0 bases and J by 1 base, with 11 bases between. Germline CDR1 is SGDLS and CDR2 is YYNGEE. This chain links TRBV9 with TRBJ2-7; D is possibly TRBD2 (6 bases). The clonotype was recovered from an adult with an advanced solid tumor such as melanoma, head and neck, liver or kidney cancer. Specimen: CD4+ or CD8+ T cells sorted from blood, collected in a trial of the OX40 agonist ivuxolimab. CDR3 protein: CASSVVADWSYEQYF. CDR3 in DNA: TGTGCCAGCAGCGTAGTAGCGGACTGGTCCTACGAGCAGTACTTC.